The 32 T cell receptor beta chains below all came from one sample that was sequenced in a study of radiation and T cells in renal cell carcinoma. Some clones are missing from TCRdb's copy, which holds only in-frame ones; the method was immunoSEQ multiplex PCR. This sample carries 45,000 to 55,000 clones, around three quarters of them seen once, and the ten largest clones take 29%. As to time point: blood 2 weeks post-SBRT. The treatment denotes: 15 Gy SBRT to primary tumor, nephrectomy 4 weeks later. Here the sequenced sample was blood, taken from a patient whose treatment included radiotherapy and nephrectomy. These receptors were taken from a woman in her 70s with renal cell carcinoma.

The chain joins TRBV29-1 to TRBJ2-1; tentative D call: TRBD1 (5 bases). V was shortened by 8 bases and J by 2 bases, with 10 bases between the two germline ends. CDR1 SQVTM and CDR2 ANQGSEA come from the germline V gene. The length of the CDR3 is 12 residues. The CDR3 loop reads CSSTDPYNEQFF. In nucleotides, the CDR3 is TGCAGCTCGACAGACCCCTACAATGAGCAGTTCTTC.

The CDR3 DNA reads as TGTGCCAGCACCCCGCTGGAGACCCAGTACTTC. Protein product: CASTPLETQYF. V usage is TRBV7-9 and J usage is TRBJ2-5; no definite D call. Trimming stripped 7 bases from V and 5 bases from J, with 8 bases between. The CDR3 runs 11 residues. CDR1 is SEHNR, CDR2 FQNEAQ, per germline (reference sequence).

The genes are TRBV5-4 and TRBJ2-7; 9 nucleotides match TRBD1. The V gene end was trimmed by 4 bases and the J gene end by 4 bases; junction bases not matched to a gene: 15. CDR3 size: 17 residues. Germline CDR1 reads SGHNT; CDR2 reads YYREEE (reference sequence). The CDR3 DNA follows: TGTGCCAGCAGCCGTCTCGGGTCCGGGACAGGGATATACGAGCAGTACTTC. It specifies CASSRLGSGTGIYEQYF.

This rearrangement joins TRBV21-1 to TRBJ2-1. TRBV21-1 is a documented pseudogene. This CDR3 is 14 amino acids long. CDR3 loop: CASSNMKGSHEQFF. CDR3 bases: TGTGCCAGCAGCAATATGAAGGGTAGCCATGAGCAGTTCTTC.

The chain joins TRBV19 to TRBJ1-1; D not certain. The V gene lost 6 bases and the J gene lost 1 base, with 12 bases spanning the gap. Looked up from germline, CDR1 is LNHDA and CDR2 is SQIVND (reference sequence). This CDR3 comprises 14 residues. The CDR3 bases are TGTGCCAGTAGCTTCCAGATCGGGAACACTGAAGCTTTCTTT. Translating it yields CASSFQIGNTEAFF.

The rearrangement joins TRBV29-1 to TRBJ2-7, with 7 nucleotides matching TRBD1. Germline V CDR1 and CDR2: SQVTM, ANQGSEA. With 4 bases clipped from V and 6 bases from J, the junction kept 9 bases outside the gene matches. This CDR3 is built from 13 residues. CDR3 loop: CSVGRQGESEQYF. The CDR3, as DNA: TGCAGCGTTGGGCGGCAGGGGGAGTCCGAGCAGTACTTC.

This clone was seen a single time. The chain links TRBV7-8 to TRBJ1-5; D gene unclear. Trimming cost V 1 base and J 5 bases, with 9 bases left between them. CDR3 size: 14 residues. Germline V gene sequence: CDR1 SGHVS, CDR2 FQNEAQ. In DNA form, the CDR3 reads TGTGCCAGCAGCTTAGGGCTGGAACATCAGCCCCAGCATTTT. This sequence encodes CASSLGLEHQPQHF. The full variable domain, its missing parts supplied by reference TRBV7-8 and TRBJ1-5, is GAGVSQSPRYKVAKRGQDVALRCDPISGHVSLFWYQQALGQGPEFLTYFQNEAQLDKSGLPSDRFFAERPEGSVSTLKIQRTQQEDSAVYLCASSLGLEHQPQHFGDGTRLSIL.

This chain uses TRBV28 with TRBJ1-2; D possibly corresponds to TRBD1 (6 bases). This CDR3 has 13 residues. V lost 6 bases and J 14 bases, leaving 22 bases between the germline ends. From germline, CDR1 is MDHEN and CDR2 SYDVKM. CDR3 nucleotides: TGTGCCAGCAGACCCGGCAACAGGGCTACTAGGACCTTC. It is translated as CASRPGNRATRTF.

The chain recombines TRBV6-4 with TRBJ1-1, with a tentative D call TRBD1 (6 bases). CDR1 MRHNA and CDR2 SNTAGT come from the germline V gene. The CDR3 spans 15 residues. V lost 5 bases and J lost 8, with 21 bases in between. As DNA, the CDR3 is TGTGCCAGCAGTCCTGAGGGGGGCATAATGGCCGAAGCTTTCTTT. As protein: CASSPEGGIMAEAFF.

This sequence joins TRBV27 and TRBJ1-5, with TRBD1 matching over 7 bases. This CDR3 has 14 amino acids. Germline V gene sequence: CDR1 MNHEY, CDR2 SMNVEV (reference sequence). V was clipped by 8 bases and J by 2 bases; unmatched bases: 6. Written as DNA, the CDR3 is TGTGCCAGCCGCCTCGGACAGGGCAATCAGCCCCAGCATTTT. This encodes CASRLGQGNQPQHF.

This clone has only a few counts. The genes are TRBV11-2 and TRBJ2-1; 7 nucleotides line up with TRBD2. The CDR3 has 12 amino acids. Germline V gene sequence: CDR1 SGHAT, CDR2 FQNNGV. J was trimmed by 6 bases and V by 5 bases; bases with no gene match: 1. DNA for the CDR3: TGTGCCAGCAGCGGGGGGGGCAATGAGCAGTTCTTC. Translated, it gives CASSGGGNEQFF.

This clone was seen only once. The V call is TRBV7-2, the J call TRBJ2-5; TRBD1 might be the D (5 bases). Looked up from germline, CDR1 is SGHTA and CDR2 is FQGNSA. Trimming cost V 5 bases and J 0 bases, with 10 bases left between them. The CDR3 sequence is 14 residues long. This CDR3 reads CASSPQGNQETQYF. The CDR3 DNA reads TGTGCCAGCAGCCCTCAGGGAAACCAAGAGACCCAGTACTTC.

The V gene is TRBV13, the J gene TRBJ1-5; 7 bases match TRBD1. Germline CDR1 is PRHDT and CDR2 is FYEKMQ (reference sequence). This CDR3 has 15 residues. V was pared by 6 bases and J by 6 bases, with 11 bases of the junction left unmatched. In nucleotides, the CDR3 is TGTGCCAGCAGTTCCGAAACAGGGGCAGGTCAGCCCCAGCATTTT. This translates into CASSSETGAGQPQHF.

This clone has a handful of counts. Other DNA sequences of this sample code for an identical CDR3. V is TRBV2 and J is TRBJ2-7, with unresolved D. Germline loops: CDR1 SNHLY, CDR2 FYNNEI. Trimming shortened V by 0 bases and J by 6 bases, and 3 bases separated the two germline ends. This CDR3 is 11 amino acids long. The DNA of the CDR3 is TGTGCCAGCAGTGAAGCCGGCGAGCAGTACTTC. Protein product: CASSEAGEQYF.

The chain carries TRBV6-1 and TRBJ1-2; possible D gene TRBD1, 6 bases. The V and J ends lost 5 bases and 4 bases respectively, with 17 bases between them. CDR1 and CDR2 (germline): MNHNS, SASEGT. This CDR3 is 15 amino acids long. The CDR3 loop is CASSPATGLFYGYTF. In DNA, the CDR3 is TGTGCCAGCAGTCCCGCGACAGGACTTTTCTATGGCTACACCTTC.

This clone has more than one count but fewer than ten. This chain links TRBV30 with TRBJ1-1; the match to TRBD1 covers 7 bases. CDR3 length: 15 amino acids. The V and J ends lost 0 bases and 5 bases, in that order; junction bases with no gene match: 9. Germline lookup yields CDR1 GTSNPN and CDR2 SVGIG (reference sequence). The CDR3 DNA is TGTGCCTGGAGTGTACGTGGCAGGGGGTGGACTGAAGCTTTCTTT. Its protein product is CAWSVRGRGWTEAFF.

The chain links TRBV6-5 to TRBJ1-1, with D perhaps TRBD1 (6 bases). The CDR3 consists of 14 residues. Germline assignment: CDR1 MNHEY and CDR2 SVGAGI. V shed 0 bases and J shed 8 bases, with 13 bases lying between them. The CDR3 DNA is TGTGCCAGCAGTTACTCGTCAGGGGACGCGGAAGCTTTCTTT. Translating gives CASSYSSGDAEAFF.

The chain recombines TRBV19 with TRBJ1-5; TRBD1 aligns across 9 bases. The CDR3 is 15 amino acids. The V segment lost 6 bases and the J segment 0 bases; nucleotides outside the gene matches: 3. Per germline, CDR1 LNHDA and CDR2 SQIVND (reference sequence). The CDR3 coding sequence is TGTGCCAGTAGGAGGGACAGGGATAGCAATCAGCCCCAGCATTTT. It specifies CASRRDRDSNQPQHF.

The chain links TRBV30 to TRBJ1-6, with 7 bases identical to TRBD1. CDR3 length: 15 amino acids. From germline, CDR1 is GTSNPN and CDR2 SVGIG (reference sequence). V was pared by 0 bases and J by 6 bases, with 5 bases of the junction left unmatched. In DNA form, the CDR3 reads TGTGCCTGGAGTGTAGGGGACAGAATTAATTCACCCCTCCACTTT. It specifies CAWSVGDRINSPLHF.

This sequence joins TRBV21-1 and TRBJ2-7; the table's D gene call, TRBD1, was not cross checked with the DNA. TRBV21-1 constitutes a pseudogene. There are 14 residues in the CDR3. The CDR3: CASSLWTGWMEQYF. For the CDR3, the DNA is TGTGCCAGCAGCCTCTGGACAGGCTGGATGGAGCAGTACTTC.

The chain uses TRBV30 and TRBJ2-7; D gene unclear. Germline V lookup: CDR1 GTSNPN, CDR2 SVGIG (reference sequence). Between the trimmed V and J ends, which lost 4 bases and 4 bases, there was a span of 23 bases. CDR3 length: 16 amino acids. The CDR3 bases are TGTGCCTGGAACGGGCCCATCGGCCATTGGCCTTACGAGCAGTACTTC. Translating it yields CAWNGPIGHWPYEQYF. The whole variable domain, remainder taken from reference TRBV30 and TRBJ2-7, is SQTIHQWPATLVQPVGSPLSLECTVEGTSNPNLYWYRQAAGRGLQLLFYSVGIGQISSEVPQNLSASRPQDRQFILSSKKLLLSDSGFYLCAWNGPIGHWPYEQYFGPGTRLTVT.

The J gene is TRBJ1-1, the V gene TRBV10-2; D is uncertain. V lost 4 bases to trimming and J lost 0 bases, with 15 bases between them. CDR3 length: 16 residues. Germline V gene lookup returns CDR1 WSHSY and CDR2 SAAADI. The DNA of the CDR3 is TGCGCCAGCAGTGGAATAGGTTATGGAATGAACACTGAAGCTTTCTTT. Amino acid sequence: CASSGIGYGMNTEAFF.

The genes are TRBV4-1 and TRBJ1-3; D is perhaps TRBD1 (5 bases). This CDR3 is built from 13 residues. Germline CDR1 is MGHRA and CDR2 is YSYEKL. Trimming took 1 base from V and 8 from J, leaving 9 bases between them. CDR3: CASSQGGFDTIYF. CDR3 DNA sequence: TGCGCCAGCAGCCAAGGGGGCTTCGACACCATATATTTT.

This clone has just one count. The rearrangement joins TRBV6-6 to TRBJ2-3, with D perhaps being TRBD1 or TRBD2 (6 bases each). The CDR3 spans 14 residues. Per the germline V gene, CDR1 is MNHNY and CDR2 is SVGAGI (reference sequence). Trimming took off 2 bases at V and 6 bases at J, with 12 bases between the two ends. CDR3 residues: CASSYRGAGDTQYF. In DNA form, the CDR3 reads TGTGCCAGCAGTTACAGGGGGGCCGGGGATACGCAGTATTTT.

The chain joins TRBV5-4 to TRBJ2-5; 10 positions agree with TRBD2. V gave up 1 base and J gave up 4 bases; unmatched junction bases: 4. Germline assignment: CDR1 SGHNT and CDR2 YYREEE (reference sequence). The CDR3 covers 15 residues. In DNA form, the CDR3 reads TGTGCCAGCAGCTTGAGCGGGAGGGCCACAGAGACCCAGTACTTC. As protein: CASSLSGRATETQYF.

This rearrangement joins TRBV27 to TRBJ1-1; the D is unclear. CDR1 MNHEY and CDR2 SMNVEV come from the germline V gene (reference sequence). V was shortened by 2 bases and J by 2 bases, with 15 bases between the two germline ends. This CDR3 region has 16 residues. The DNA for the CDR3 is TGTGCCAGCAGTTTAGTATTGGCCAGCCCAAACACTGAAGCTTTCTTT. It yields the protein CASSLVLASPNTEAFF.

The chain joins TRBV5-1 to TRBJ2-1; TRBD2 aligns across 7 bases. The germline V gene has CDR1 SGHRS and CDR2 YFSETQ. J gave up 5 bases and V 1 base, and 3 bases lay outside the gene matches. The CDR3 totals 14 residues. The CDR3 sequence: CASSLLAENNEQFF. The CDR3 region has the DNA TGCGCCAGCAGCTTGCTAGCGGAAAACAATGAGCAGTTCTTC.

This chain uses TRBV9 with TRBJ1-3; D uncertain. The V end lost 0 bases, the J end lost 3 bases, and 7 bases lay between the germline ends. The CDR3 runs 14 residues. Germline assignment: CDR1 SGDLS and CDR2 YYNGEE. The CDR3 nucleotides read TGTGCCAGCAGCGTAGTCCCGGATGGAAACACCATATATTTT. It codes for CASSVVPDGNTIYF.

This clone was counted a few times. V is TRBV14 and J is TRBJ1-3, with a possible D match to TRBD1 (5 bases). The V end lost 8 bases, the J end lost 0 bases, and 5 bases lay between the germline ends. CDR3 size: 12 residues. The germline CDR1 and CDR2 sequences are SGHDN and FVKESK. Here the CDR3 DNA reads TGTGCCAGCGGGGCCTCTGGAAACACCATATATTTT. It yields the protein CASGASGNTIYF.

The V call is TRBV2, the J call TRBJ1-2, with TRBD1 matching over 12 bases. This CDR3 has 14 residues. Trimming took 6 bases from V and 3 from J; bases not matched to a gene: 2. Germline values: CDR1 SNHLY, CDR2 FYNNEI. CDR3 sequence reads: CASSGTGGYYGYTF. The DNA of the CDR3 is TGTGCCAGCAGCGGGACAGGGGGCTACTATGGCTACACCTTC.

The chain employs TRBV11-3 and TRBJ2-1; D not certain. This CDR3 spans 13 amino acids. The V gene lost 5 bases and the J gene lost 8 bases, with 13 bases spanning the gap. Germline V gene lookup returns CDR1 SGHNT and CDR2 YENEEA. CDR3 residues: CASSPNYGDEQFF. The DNA of the CDR3 is TGTGCCAGCAGCCCCAACTATGGGGATGAGCAGTTCTTC. The entire variable domain, with the rest obtained from reference TRBV11-3 and TRBJ2-1, is as follows: EAGVVQSPRYKIIEKKQPVAFWCNPISGHNTLYWYLQNLGQGPELLIRYENEEAVDDSQLPKDRFSAERLKGVDSTLKIQPAELGDSAVYLCASSPNYGDEQFFGPGTRLTVL.

The V gene is TRBV6-5, the J gene TRBJ1-5; no clear D gene. The ends were cut back, 5 bases at V and 0 bases at J, with 2 bases in the middle. Germline assignment: CDR1 MNHEY and CDR2 SVGAGI. This CDR3 spans 12 amino acids. This CDR3 reads CASSTSNQPQHF. Here the CDR3 DNA reads TGTGCCAGCAGTACTAGCAATCAGCCCCAGCATTTT.